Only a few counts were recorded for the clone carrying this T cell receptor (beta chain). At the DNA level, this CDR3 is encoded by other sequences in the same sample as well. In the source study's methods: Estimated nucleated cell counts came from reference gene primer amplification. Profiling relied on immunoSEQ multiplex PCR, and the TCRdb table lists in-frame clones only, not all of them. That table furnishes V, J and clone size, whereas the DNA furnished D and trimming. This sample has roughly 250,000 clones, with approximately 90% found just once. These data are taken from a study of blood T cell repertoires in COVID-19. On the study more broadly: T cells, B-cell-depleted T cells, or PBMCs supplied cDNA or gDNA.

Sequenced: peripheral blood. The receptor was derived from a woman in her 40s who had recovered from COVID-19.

The CDR3 nucleotides are TGCGCCAGCAGCTTGGGCGGCACCTACGAGCAGTACTTC. Protein sequence: CASSLGGTYEQYF. The J gene is TRBJ2-7, the V gene TRBV5-1; D not resolved. There are 13 residues in the CDR3. The germline CDR1 and CDR2 sequences are SGHRS and YFSETQ. Trimming took 0 bases from V and 2 from J, leaving 6 bases between them.